This entry features one T cell receptor (beta chain) sequence. Losses at the gene ends were 4 bases for V and 6 bases for J; bases not matched to a gene: 10. The germline CDR1 and CDR2 sequences are SNHLY and FYNNEI. This CDR3 is 17 amino acids long. Using RNA transcripts as the source, TCR beta CDR3 regions were amplified. A first-round RT-PCR of the TCR CDR3 used the HTBI primer set. TCRdb called the multiplex PCR reads again in MiXCR, with one record for every CDR3 protein. The sample includes hundreds of thousands of distinct CDR3 sequences, 46% seen only once; the top ten take roughly 8.2%. The data are from a study of T cells in Graves' hyperthyroidism and ophthalmopathy.

Material: peripheral blood or thyroid tissue (not recorded which). The chain employs TRBV2 and TRBJ2-2; the match to TRBD2 covers 11 bases. The receptor was derived from a woman in her late teens or twenties with Graves' hyperthyroidism. CDR3 DNA: TGTGCCAGCAGTGCCGGTCATAGCGGGAGGGCCGCCGGGGAGCTGTTTTTT. This codes for CASSAGHSGRAAGELFF.